This T cell receptor beta chain was sequenced in a study of beta chain features in type 1 diabetes. CDR1 is SGDLS and CDR2 is YYNGEE in the germline V gene. This CDR3 is built from 12 residues. J was trimmed by 8 bases and V by 7 bases; bases with no gene match: 4. The entirety of the isolated RNA underwent reverse transcription, so expressed TCRB transcripts were sequenced. Clones were sequenced by immunoSEQ multiplex PCR, and TCRdb holds only the in-frame ones, with some missing. This table has hundreds of thousands of clones, 9.5% to 11% appearing once. This chain uses TRBV9 with TRBJ2-3, with 10 bases fitting TRBD2. The sample was naive CD4+ T cells from blood. This receptor was obtained from a woman in her 30s in good health. In DNA form, the CDR3 reads TGTGCCAGCGCTAGCGGGAGCCGTACGCAGTATTTT. It specifies CASASGSRTQYF.